The rows below give T cell receptor beta chains drawn from one sample of a study of T cells in localized non-small cell lung cancer. The assay was immunoSEQ multiplex PCR, and TCRdb's table has in-frame clones only and misses some. The sample yields 55,000 to 65,000 clones, approximately 90% seen once. The material was peripheral blood, obtained before any cancer treatment. These receptors all come from a man between 40 and 75 years old with stage I lung adenocarcinoma. Both conserved end residues are part of each CDR3. The order of the fields is D gene, J gene, V gene, clone size, CDR3 protein, CDR3 DNA. A D gene is named only where the DNA matches it firmly. Not all rows give a size; the values are once, few, many and, for expanded clones, a class.

. TRBJ2-5 TRBV6-1 once CASSEGPSGETQYF TGTGCCAGCAGTGAGGGACCGAGCGGGGAGACCCAGTACTTC
TRBD1 TRBJ2-1 TRBV6-1 . CASNRGTGGNEQFF TGTGCCAGCAATCGTGGGACAGGGGGAAATGAGCAGTTCTTC
TRBD2 TRBJ2-1 TRBV27 few CASGTSKVLNNEQFF TGTGCCAGCGGGACTAGCAAGGTCCTTAACAATGAGCAGTTCTTC
. TRBJ2-7 TRBV5-1 . CASSLEGNGDEQYF TGCGCCAGCAGCTTAGAAGGGAACGGGGACGAGCAGTACTTC
TRBD2 TRBJ2-1 TRBV29-1 . CSVEQGLAGVINEQFF TGCAGCGTTGAGCAAGGACTAGCGGGAGTTATTAATGAGCAGTTCTTC
. TRBJ2-5 TRBV2 once CASSQIAAPQETQYF TGTGCCAGCAGTCAGATAGCGGCCCCTCAAGAGACCCAGTACTTC
TRBD1 TRBJ2-2 TRBV5-1 . CASSGKTGANTGELFF TGCGCCAGCAGCGGGAAGACAGGGGCGAACACCGGGGAGCTGTTTTTT
. TRBJ2-3 TRBV30 . CAWSVVWSGSTDTQYF TGTGCCTGGAGTGTCGTTTGGAGCGGGAGCACAGATACGCAGTATTTT
. TRBJ2-7 TRBV11-2 . CASSPPAVYEQYF TGTGCCAGCAGCCCGCCAGCGGTCTACGAGCAGTACTTC
. TRBJ2-1 TRBV4-3 . CASSQVVGGPANEQFF TGCGCCAGCAGCCAAGTCGTCGGAGGGCCGGCAAATGAGCAGTTCTTC